The 11 T cell receptor beta chains presented below share a single source sample, sequenced in a study of lymphopenia after photon versus proton radiotherapy. Assay: immunoSEQ multiplex PCR; the TCRdb copy retains only in-frame clones and omits some. The table records 55,000 to 70,000 clones, approximately 86% of them present only once. The input for sequencing was peripheral blood, taken from a patient treated with photon-based radiotherapy. These receptors originate from a man in his forties or fifties with gastric cancer.

V usage is TRBV27 and J usage is TRBJ2-4; 9 positions agree with TRBD1. Per the germline V gene, CDR1 is MNHEY and CDR2 is SMNVEV (reference sequence). Trimming cost V 10 bases and J 7 bases; bases outside gene matches: 11. This CDR3 is built from 14 residues. CDR3 amino acids: CATGPDRGVNIQYF. CDR3 nucleotides: TGTGCCACCGGGCCGGACAGGGGAGTCAACATTCAGTACTTC.

The V gene is TRBV9, the J gene TRBJ1-5, with D perhaps TRBD1 (5 bases). CDR1 SGDLS and CDR2 YYNGEE come from the germline V gene. The CDR3 runs 14 residues. The V end lost 0 bases, the J end lost 4 bases, and 8 bases lay between the germline ends. Here the CDR3 reads CASSVDGGNQPQHF. The CDR3 nucleotides read TGTGCCAGCAGCGTAGATGGGGGGAATCAGCCCCAGCATTTT.

V and J are TRBV5-1 and TRBJ2-7, with D tentatively TRBD1 or TRBD2 (6 bases each). The germline V and J ends were trimmed by 4 bases and 0 bases, with 23 bases remaining between them. The CDR3 runs 18 residues. Germline V gene lookup returns CDR1 SGHRS and CDR2 YFSETQ. CDR3 protein: CASSDWTPGGWDSYEQYF. In DNA, the CDR3 is TGCGCCAGCAGCGACTGGACCCCCGGGGGCTGGGACTCCTACGAGCAGTACTTC.

The chain is built from TRBV7-2 and TRBJ2-7, with 14 bases matching TRBD2. CDR1 and CDR2 (germline): SGHTA, FQGNSA. The length of the CDR3 is 17 residues. Losses at the gene ends were 5 bases for V and 4 bases for J; bases not matched to a gene: 10. DNA for the CDR3: TGTGCCAGCAGCCTCTGGACTAGCGGGGGGTCCTTTTACGAGCAGTACTTC. Amino acid sequence: CASSLWTSGGSFYEQYF. Using reference TRBV7-2 and TRBJ2-7 for the parts outside the CDR3, the full variable domain is GAGVSQSPSNKVTEKGKDVELRCDPISGHTALYWYRQSLGQGLEFLIYFQGNSAPDKSGLPSDRFSAERTGGSVSTLTIQRTQQEDSAVYLCASSLWTSGGSFYEQYFGPGTRLTVT.

CDR3 DNA sequence: TGTGCCAGCACATGGAGACAGGGTTTCACTGAAGCTTTCTTT. As protein: CASTWRQGFTEAFF. The chain recombines TRBV5-5 with TRBJ1-1; 7 bases align to TRBD1. The V gene end was trimmed by 6 bases and the J gene end by 4 bases; junction bases not matched to a gene: 9. Germline CDR1 reads SGHKS; CDR2 reads YYEKEE (reference sequence). The CDR3 is made up of 14 amino acids.

This chain connects TRBV12-5 to TRBJ1-2; 7 bases fit TRBD1. The germline gives CDR1 LGHNT, CDR2 FRNRAP. With 5 bases clipped from V and 13 bases from J, the junction kept 10 bases outside the gene matches. The CDR3 spans 12 residues. This CDR3 is CASGPGTDSSTF. The CDR3 DNA reads TGTGCTAGTGGTCCCGGGACAGATTCTAGCACCTTC.

In its sample, this clone was seen once. The chain links TRBV5-1 to TRBJ2-7; D call uncertain. Germline V gene sequence: CDR1 SGHRS, CDR2 YFSETQ. The CDR3 is 14 residues long. V was trimmed by 4 bases and J by 0 bases, leaving 11 bases between them. The CDR3 spells CASSPKAISYEQYF. The CDR3 DNA is TGCGCCAGCAGCCCTAAGGCCATCTCCTACGAGCAGTACTTC.

V gene TRBV15 combines with J gene TRBJ2-1; a weak D match, TRBD2 (7 bases). This CDR3 is 14 amino acids long. The germline V gene encodes CDR1 LNHNV and CDR2 YYDKDF (reference sequence). V shed 1 base and J shed 9 bases, with 13 bases lying between them. The CDR3 reads CATSRGEGGREQFF. CDR3 in DNA: TGTGCCACCAGCAGAGGAGAGGGGGGGCGTGAGCAGTTCTTC.

This chain connects TRBV4-2 to TRBJ1-1; D uncertain. The CDR3 is 14 amino acids. V lost 1 base and J 3 bases, leaving 9 bases between the germline ends. Germline-derived CDR1 and CDR2 are LGHNA and YNFKEQ. CDR3 loop: CASSQVKGHTEAFF. As DNA, the CDR3 is TGTGCCAGCAGCCAAGTAAAAGGGCACACTGAAGCTTTCTTT.

Note on this clone: Other DNA sequences of this sample code for an identical CDR3. The chain joins TRBV29-1 to TRBJ1-1; no reliable D call. The CDR3 is 12 amino acids. V lost 6 bases to trimming and J lost 0 bases, with 8 bases between them. Per the germline V gene, CDR1 is SQVTM and CDR2 is ANQGSEA. CDR3 residues: CSVIGMNTEAFF. In DNA form, the CDR3 reads TGCAGCGTCATAGGGATGAACACTGAAGCTTTCTTT.

The chain uses TRBV6-1 and TRBJ1-4; no clear D gene. Trimming shortened V by 2 bases and J by 3 bases, and 10 bases separated the two germline ends. The CDR3 loop spans 15 amino acids. The germline gives CDR1 MNHNS, CDR2 SASEGT. CDR3 region: CASSEIRVANEKLFF. For the CDR3, the DNA is TGTGCCAGCAGTGAAATAAGGGTTGCTAATGAAAAACTGTTTTTT.